These 32 T cell receptor beta chains came from one sample sequenced in a study of T cell responses to AZD1222 COVID-19 vaccine (dated by TCRdb to the early 2020s). Library preparation was by the immunoSEQ multiplex PCR assay. TCRdb obtained this table from immuneACCESS and retained in-frame rearrangements with V and J assigned. These tables miss some clones; where compared with another copy, unresolved V genes account for less than half of the shortfall, and the remainder is unexplained. For this sample there are 130,000 or so clones; 85% to 90% appear just once. The ten largest clones represent around 22% of the sample. Explained via the paper, the time point label denotes: baseline before first vaccination. The sequencing used peripheral blood, collected on day 0 of AZD1222 vaccination. The source of these receptors is an adult in good health.

The chain employs TRBV6-6 and TRBJ2-1, with no clear D. With 6 bases removed from V and 0 bases from J, the gap between germline ends came to 9 bases. Germline CDR1 reads MNHNY; CDR2 reads SVGAGI (reference sequence). The CDR3 runs 14 residues. CDR3 loop: CASRIQSSYNEQFF. CDR3 nucleotide sequence: TGTGCCAGCAGGATCCAAAGCTCCTACAATGAGCAGTTCTTC.

This chain joins TRBV28 and TRBJ2-5; 9 nucleotides align to TRBD1. V shed 5 bases and J 5 bases; nucleotides not matched to a gene: 6. Looked up from germline, CDR1 is MDHEN and CDR2 is SYDVKM. The length of the CDR3 is 14 residues. The CDR3 sequence: CASSQQGAQETQYF. DNA of the CDR3: TGTGCCAGCAGTCAACAGGGGGCACAGGAGACCCAGTACTTC.

This chain connects TRBV18 to TRBJ1-4, with a possible D match to TRBD1 (5 bases). This CDR3 comprises 13 residues. Germline CDR1 is KGHSH and CDR2 is LQKENI. Trimming cost V 3 bases and J 8 bases, with 10 bases left between them. CDR3 coding DNA: TGTGCCAGCTCACCCAGGGCTGGGGAAAAACTGTTTTTT. It specifies CASSPRAGEKLFF. The full variable domain, completed using reference TRBV18 and TRBJ1-4, is NAGVMQNPRHLVRRRGQEARLRCSPMKGHSHVYWYRQLPEEGLKFMVYLQKENIIDESGMPKERFSAEFPKEGPSILRIQQVVRGDSAAYFCASSPRAGEKLFFGSGTQLSVL.

This sequence joins TRBV3-1 (or the pseudogene TRBV3-2) and TRBJ2-5; 10 bases fit TRBD2. Unmatched junction bases numbered 10, after V lost 4 bases and J lost 2 bases. The CDR3 is 17 residues long. Germline values: CDR1 LGHDT, CDR2 YNNKEL (reference sequence). This chain's CDR3 is CASSPFRASGGQETQYF. The DNA of the CDR3 is TGTGCCAGCAGCCCCTTCAGGGCTAGCGGGGGACAAGAGACCCAGTACTTC.

This rearrangement joins TRBV6-5 to TRBJ1-1, with 7 bases fitting TRBD1. V shed 7 bases and J 0 bases; nucleotides not matched to a gene: 5. Looked up from germline, CDR1 is MNHEY and CDR2 is SVGAGI. This CDR3 spans 14 amino acids. CDR3 region: CASTQGTLNTEAFF. CDR3 bases: TGTGCCAGCACACAGGGGACCCTGAACACTGAAGCTTTCTTT.

The chain employs TRBV19 and TRBJ1-5; D call uncertain. The CDR3 runs 13 residues. The ends were cut back, 3 bases at V and 4 bases at J, with 7 bases in the middle. Germline loops: CDR1 LNHDA, CDR2 SQIVND (reference sequence). This CDR3 reads CASSIAENQPQHF. The DNA for the CDR3 is TGTGCCAGTAGTATCGCAGAAAATCAGCCCCAGCATTTT.

CDR3: CASSLETGADTF. Here the CDR3 DNA reads TGTGCCAGCAGCTTAGAGACAGGCGCGGACACCTTC. The rearrangement uses TRBV7-9 and TRBJ1-2; tentatively, D is TRBD1 (6 bases). Germline V gene sequence: CDR1 SEHNR, CDR2 FQNEAQ (reference sequence). The CDR3 contains 12 residues. V was pared by 1 base and J by 12 bases, with 12 bases between.

The rearrangement links TRBV7-9 to TRBJ2-1; 8 bases map to TRBD2. The CDR3 totals 16 residues. Trimming took 4 bases from V and 4 from J; bases not matched to a gene: 9. Germline loops: CDR1 SEHNR, CDR2 FQNEAQ (reference sequence). In DNA, the CDR3 is TGTGCCAGCAGCTCCCTCGGGGGGGGATCTTACAATGAGCAGTTCTTC. The encoded protein is CASSSLGGGSYNEQFF.

The gene calls are TRBV2 and TRBJ1-5; a weak D match, TRBD1 (5 bases). Per the germline V gene, CDR1 is SNHLY and CDR2 is FYNNEI. Trimming cost V 0 bases and J 7 bases, with 13 bases left between them. The CDR3 has 15 amino acids. CDR3 in DNA: TGTGCCAGCAGTGAAGCTAGGGGTGGGGGACAGCCCCAGCATTTT. This gives the protein CASSEARGGGQPQHF.

The chain employs TRBV28 and TRBJ1-3; the match to TRBD1 covers 7 bases. Germline trimming cut 0 bases from V and 6 bases from J; bases unmatched to any gene: 2. The CDR3 covers 14 residues. Germline CDR1 MDHEN, CDR2 SYDVKM. In DNA, the CDR3 is TGTGCCAGCAGTTTATGGGAGGGGGCAAACACCATATATTTT. The encoded protein is CASSLWEGANTIYF.

Worth noting for this clone: Relative to the germline gene, one junction end is altered; a read error may explain this. The gene calls are TRBV28 and TRBJ1-2; a weak D match, TRBD1 (5 bases). In germline, CDR1 is MDHEN, CDR2 SYDVKM. The CDR3 sequence is 11 residues long. CDR3 DNA: TGTGCCAGCAGGACCTTAACAGGTGGCGCCTTC. This translates into CASRTLTGGAF.

In this sample, this clone turned up a few times. The J gene is TRBJ2-7, the V gene TRBV2, with 10 bases aligning to TRBD2. V gave up 1 base and J gave up 2 bases; unmatched junction bases: 2. Germline CDR1 SNHLY, CDR2 FYNNEI. This CDR3 spans 15 amino acids. In DNA form, the CDR3 reads TGTGCCAGCAGTGAAGGTAGCGGGGGGCCCTACGAGCAGTACTTC. Encoded protein: CASSEGSGGPYEQYF.

The chain couples TRBV10-3 to TRBJ2-5; D perhaps matches TRBD2 (5 bases). Trimming removed 4 bases from V and 5 bases from J, with 8 bases in between. Per germline, CDR1 ENHRY and CDR2 SYGVKD. This CDR3 spans 12 amino acids. For the CDR3, the DNA is TGTGCCATCAGTGGGAGAGGGGAGACCCAGTACTTC. Its protein product is CAISGRGETQYF.

This sequence joins TRBV5-1 and TRBJ1-1; unclear D gene. CDR3 length: 13 residues. Germline V gene data show CDR1 as SGHRS and CDR2 as YFSETQ. V lost 4 bases to trimming and J lost 4 bases, with 11 bases between them. The CDR3 nucleotides are TGCGCCAGCAGCCCGGGATCCCTCACTGAAGCTTTCTTT. This gives the protein CASSPGSLTEAFF.

CDR3 DNA sequence: TGTGCCAGCAGCCCCAGCTCTGGACAGGGGGCCACCTTGGGCTATGGCTACACCTTC. Its protein is CASSPSSGQGATLGYGYTF. J is TRBJ1-2 and V is TRBV3-1 (or the pseudogene TRBV3-2); TRBD1 matches 11 bases. Germline-derived CDR1 and CDR2 are LGHDT and YNNKEL (reference sequence). The CDR3 contains 19 residues. Losses at the gene ends were 4 bases for V and 4 bases for J; bases not matched to a gene: 17.

The J gene is TRBJ1-2, the V gene TRBV28; the D gene is possibly TRBD1 (6 bases). The germline V gene has CDR1 MDHEN and CDR2 SYDVKM. The CDR3 spans 14 residues. Trimming stripped 5 bases from V and 4 bases from J, with 14 bases between. The DNA of the CDR3 is TGTGCCAGCAGTACCGACAGGAGCCGCTATGGCTACACCTTC. It yields the protein CASSTDRSRYGYTF.

The chain links TRBV3-1 (or the pseudogene TRBV3-2) to TRBJ2-7, with D hard to call. Germline CDR1 is LGHDT and CDR2 is YNNKEL (reference sequence). V lost 4 bases and J 1 base, leaving 5 bases between the germline ends. The CDR3 contains 12 residues. CDR3 nucleotides: TGTGCCAGCAGCCGAAATTCCTACGAGCAGTACTTC. Its protein product is CASSRNSYEQYF.

V gene TRBV3-1 (or the pseudogene TRBV3-2) combines with J gene TRBJ2-7; 9 nucleotides match TRBD2. After removal of 5 bases from V and 3 bases from J, the junction contained 17 bases not matched to a gene. This CDR3 has 18 residues. Germline V gene lookup returns CDR1 LGHDT and CDR2 YNNKEL (reference sequence). In DNA, the CDR3 is TGTGCCAGCAGCGTACGTAGCGGGGGTTCTGGTACGCGCTACGAGCAGTACTTC. Translating gives CASSVRSGGSGTRYEQYF.

V is TRBV11-2 and J is TRBJ1-4, with D perhaps TRBD1 (5 bases). CDR3 length: 15 amino acids. The germline V and J ends were trimmed by 3 bases and 3 bases, with 11 bases remaining between them. Germline values: CDR1 SGHAT, CDR2 FQNNGV. The CDR3 DNA sequence: TGTGCCAGCAGCTTCGGGGTGGGGCCTAATGAAAAACTGTTTTTT. As protein: CASSFGVGPNEKLFF.

This chain links TRBV6-6 with TRBJ1-1, with a tentative D call TRBD1 (5 bases). There are 15 residues in the CDR3. The germline CDR1 and CDR2 sequences are MNHNY and SVGAGI (reference sequence). Trimming stripped 4 bases from V and 4 bases from J, with 16 bases between. CDR3 sequence: CASSSDGTQGTEAFF. Written as DNA, the CDR3 is TGTGCCAGCAGTTCAGACGGGACCCAGGGCACTGAAGCTTTCTTT.

The chain carries TRBV28 and TRBJ2-7; 7 bases map to TRBD2. Germline V lookup: CDR1 MDHEN, CDR2 SYDVKM. The junction had 7 bases not matched to a gene; V was cut back by 2 bases and J by 6 bases. CDR3 length: 14 amino acids. The CDR3 reads CASSLRAGKLEQYF. As DNA, the CDR3 is TGTGCCAGCAGTTTACGAGCGGGGAAACTCGAGCAGTACTTC.

The chain links TRBV29-1 to TRBJ1-2; D perhaps matches TRBD1 (6 bases). CDR3 length equals 14 residues. The germline gives CDR1 SQVTM, CDR2 ANQGSEA. Trimming removed 6 bases from V and 4 bases from J, with 18 bases in between. DNA for the CDR3: TGCAGCGTGCCTAATCCGACAGGCAGCTATGGCTACACCTTC. Protein: CSVPNPTGSYGYTF.

The chain carries TRBV28 and TRBJ1-6, with D uncertain. CDR1 and CDR2 (germline): MDHEN, SYDVKM. This CDR3 is built from 11 residues. The V end lost 6 bases, the J end lost 12 bases, and 9 bases lay between the germline ends. Here the CDR3 reads CASSSDRPLHF. In nucleotides, the CDR3 is TGTGCCAGCAGCTCCGACCGACCCCTCCACTTT. The whole variable domain, filled in from reference TRBV28 and TRBJ1-6, reads DVKVTQSSRYLVKRTGEKVFLECVQDMDHENMFWYRQDPGLGLRLIYFSYDVKMKEKGDIPEGYSVSREKKERFSLILESASTNQTSMYLCASSSDRPLHFGNGTRLTVT.

This chain connects TRBV5-1 to TRBJ1-4, with no clear D. CDR1 SGHRS and CDR2 YFSETQ come from the germline V gene. V was cut by 0 bases and J by 7 bases, with 13 bases left in between. CDR3 size: 15 residues. The CDR3 region is CASSLDPGRIEKLFF. The CDR3, as DNA: TGCGCCAGCAGCTTGGATCCAGGAAGAATTGAAAAACTGTTTTTT.

This clone was detected only a few times. The V and J genes are TRBV28 and TRBJ1-2; weak D call: TRBD1 (6 bases). Germline CDR1 is MDHEN and CDR2 is SYDVKM. This CDR3 is 13 amino acids long. V was trimmed by 10 bases and J by 4 bases, leaving 16 bases between them. CDR3 loop: CATQRGGFYGYTF. CDR3 nucleotide sequence: TGTGCCACCCAGAGGGGGGGCTTCTATGGCTACACCTTC.

The rearrangement joins TRBV7-9 to TRBJ1-5; D is uncertain. Germline CDR1 reads SEHNR; CDR2 reads FQNEAQ (reference sequence). V was trimmed by 2 bases and J by 6 bases, leaving 14 bases between them. This CDR3 spans 15 amino acids. Here the CDR3 DNA reads TGTGCCAGCAGCTTATCTGATACCCAGGCTCAGCCCCAGCATTTT. Amino acid sequence: CASSLSDTQAQPQHF.

V gene TRBV27 combines with J gene TRBJ2-7; D perhaps matches TRBD1 (7 bases). Trimming took off 8 bases at V and 9 bases at J, with 26 bases between the two ends. The CDR3 covers 15 residues. Germline CDR1 and CDR2: MNHEY and SMNVEV (reference sequence). CDR3 coding DNA: TGTGCCAGCGAGCGGAGGGGACAGCGAGGAGTCACGCAGTACTTC. This sequence encodes CASERRGQRGVTQYF.

The V and J genes are TRBV18 and TRBJ2-7; a weak D match, TRBD1 (6 bases). Trimming stripped 1 base from V and 5 bases from J, with 12 bases between. Germline loops: CDR1 KGHSH, CDR2 LQKENI. The CDR3 covers 14 residues. CDR3: CASSPRAGENEQYF. The CDR3 region has the DNA TGTGCCAGCTCACCACGTGCAGGGGAGAACGAGCAGTACTTC.

The genes are TRBV28 and TRBJ1-3, with D maybe TRBD1 (5 bases). The V and J ends lost 7 bases and 1 base respectively, with 8 bases between them. The V gene's germline CDR1 is MDHEN and CDR2 SYDVKM. There are 13 residues in the CDR3. CDR3 residues: CASIAGSGNTIYF. CDR3 coding DNA: TGTGCCAGCATAGCAGGGTCTGGAAACACCATATATTTT.

The V and J genes are TRBV7-2 and TRBJ2-2, with D possibly TRBD2 on 6 matching bases. V was clipped by 5 bases and J by 2 bases, with 15 bases between them. CDR1 and CDR2 from the germline V gene are SGHTA and FQGNSA. The CDR3 contains 16 residues. The CDR3 loop reads CASSQIPGLNTGELFF. The CDR3 DNA reads as TGTGCCAGCAGCCAAATCCCGGGACTCAACACCGGGGAGCTGTTTTTT.

V and J are TRBV19 and TRBJ2-1; D is undetermined. V shed 7 bases and J shed 4 bases, with 5 bases lying between them. The CDR3 length is 11 residues. Germline CDR1 is LNHDA and CDR2 is SQIVND (reference sequence). The CDR3 region has the DNA TGTGCCAGTACCGAGTACAATGAGCAGTTCTTC. This encodes CASTEYNEQFF.

This sequence joins TRBV5-8 and TRBJ1-2; the D is unclear. Trimming stripped 2 bases from V and 0 bases from J, with 5 bases between. The CDR3 has 13 residues. Germline lookup yields CDR1 SGHTS and CDR2 YDEGEE. CDR3: CASSLTANYGYTF. In nucleotides, the CDR3 is TGTGCCAGCAGCTTAACGGCTAACTATGGCTACACCTTC. Full variable domain (remainder filled in from reference TRBV5-8 and TRBJ1-2): EAGVTQSPTHLIKTRGQQATLRCSPISGHTSVYWYQQALGLGLQFLLWYDEGEERNRGNFPPRFSGRQFPNYSSELNVNALELEDSALYLCASSLTANYGYTFGSGTRLTVV.